A selection of T cell receptor beta chains follows, all from one sample in a study of CD8+ T cells in alopecia areata. The protocol was immunoSEQ multiplex PCR, while the TCRdb copy is restricted to in-frame clones and leaves out a portion. The sample contains 95,000 to 100,000 clones, approximately 66% of which appear only once. The sequenced sample was CD8+ T cells sorted from blood, obtained at week 4, from a patient treated with tofacitinib. The receptors originated from a human donor with alopecia areata. Both conserved end residues are trimmed from each CDR3. Fields, in order: CDR3 protein, clone size, J gene, V gene. Part of the rows lack a size; the others show once, few, many or a class for expanded clones.

CDR3aa: ASSPVGTYEETQY; abundance: -; j_gene: TRBJ2-5; v_gene: TRBV27
CDR3aa: SVVDRSEEETQY; abundance: -; j_gene: TRBJ2-5; v_gene: TRBV29-1
CDR3aa: ASSEGGEAF; abundance: -; j_gene: TRBJ1-1; v_gene: TRBV28
CDR3aa: SVEEQGAQGYT; abundance: -; j_gene: TRBJ1-2; v_gene: TRBV29-1
CDR3aa: ASSMFAGGLGNEQF; abundance: -; j_gene: TRBJ2-1; v_gene: TRBV19
CDR3aa: ASSFQHSNQPQH; abundance: -; j_gene: TRBJ1-5; v_gene: TRBV27
CDR3aa: ASSLAGYWGQGSQETQY; abundance: -; j_gene: TRBJ2-5; v_gene: TRBV7-7
CDR3aa: ATSREDETYNEQF; abundance: -; j_gene: TRBJ2-1; v_gene: TRBV15
CDR3aa: ASSLSSQAYEQY; abundance: -; j_gene: TRBJ2-7; v_gene: TRBV7-2
CDR3aa: ASSPDSYNEQF; abundance: few; j_gene: TRBJ2-1; v_gene: TRBV7-2
CDR3aa: ASRGEISYEQY; abundance: -; j_gene: TRBJ2-7; v_gene: TRBV21-1
CDR3aa: AISDRPDTQY; abundance: few; j_gene: TRBJ2-3; v_gene: TRBV10-3
CDR3aa: SVEDPETGGTGELF; abundance: -; j_gene: TRBJ2-2; v_gene: TRBV29-1
CDR3aa: ASSLPGTSGSSEQY; abundance: few; j_gene: TRBJ2-7; v_gene: TRBV4-1
CDR3aa: ASSVLIDYEQY; abundance: -; j_gene: TRBJ2-7; v_gene: TRBV7-2